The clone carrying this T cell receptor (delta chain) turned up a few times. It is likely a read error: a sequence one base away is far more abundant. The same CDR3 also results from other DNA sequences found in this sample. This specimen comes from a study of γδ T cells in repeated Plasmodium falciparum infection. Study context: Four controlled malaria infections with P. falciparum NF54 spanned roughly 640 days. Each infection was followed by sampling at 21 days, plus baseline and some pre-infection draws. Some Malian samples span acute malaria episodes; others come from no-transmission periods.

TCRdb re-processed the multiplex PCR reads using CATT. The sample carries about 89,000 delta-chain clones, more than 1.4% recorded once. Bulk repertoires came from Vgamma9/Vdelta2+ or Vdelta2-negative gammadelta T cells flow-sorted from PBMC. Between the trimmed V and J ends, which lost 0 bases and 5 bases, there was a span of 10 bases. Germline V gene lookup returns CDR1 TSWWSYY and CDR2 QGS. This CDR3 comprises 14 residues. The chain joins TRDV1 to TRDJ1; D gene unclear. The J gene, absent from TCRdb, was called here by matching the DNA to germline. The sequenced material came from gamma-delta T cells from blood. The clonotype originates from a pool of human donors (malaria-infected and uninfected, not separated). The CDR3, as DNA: TGTGCTCTTGGGGAACTAAATGCCACTGATAAACTCATCTTT. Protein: CALGELNATDKLIF.